This TCR beta chain is drawn from a study of shared clonotypes between healthy human individuals. The input for sorted-subset replicate PCRs was about 210 ng DNA, tens of thousands of T cell genomes. Methods used by the authors: Junction-only sequences without quality scores were provided by ImmunoSEQ, so filtering was different. Sequencing was performed with immunoSEQ multiplex PCR; in TCRdb, only in-frame clones are kept and a portion is missing. V and J calls and clone size are as listed in that table; D and trimming were resolved from the DNA. The sample records about 2,500,000 clones, approximately 90% being singletons. Broader study findings: Represented diversity, genetic and exposure-history alike, was limited by few donors.

The CDR3 sequence is 16 residues long. Germline V gene lookup returns CDR1 SGHTA and CDR2 FQGNSA. V shed 5 bases and J shed 2 bases, with 15 bases lying between them. Regarding this clone: The target antigen is unknown.

The sequenced sample consisted of naive CD4+ T cells sorted from blood. The subset was: CD45RA+ positively selected. This TCR came from a man younger than 35 in good health. The genes are TRBV7-2 and TRBJ1-4; weak D call: TRBD1 (5 bases). CDR3 sequence (DNA): TGTGCCAGCAGCCTTAATGGGTGGGGGACTAATGAAAAACTGTTTTTT. Translating it yields CASSLNGWGTNEKLFF.